The next 26 T cell receptor beta chains were all read from a single sample in a study of T-cell reconstitution after alpha-beta-depleted transplantation in children. Unique molecular identifiers were used in preparing the TCRbeta library. MiXCR, run by TCRdb on the PCR reads, gives a single entry per CDR3 protein. Of a few hundred thousand distinct CDR3 sequences detected, 10% to 13% appear once; the ten largest clones hold 2% to 2.5%. Sequencing was performed on PBMCs from the stem cell graft donor, taken from the stem cell graft. These receptor sequences come from a human donor who donated a stem cell graft to a child with acute lymphoblastic leukemia.

The chain combines TRBV6-5 with TRBJ1-2; D is ambiguous. The CDR3 sequence is 13 residues long. The germline V gene has CDR1 MNHEY and CDR2 SVGAGI. Trimming cost V 7 bases and J 4 bases, with 13 bases left between them. The CDR3 loop reads CASTREKSYGYTF. Here the CDR3 DNA reads TGTGCCAGCACCCGGGAAAAGAGCTATGGCTACACCTTC.

This clonotype was counted ten times or more. The CDR3 bases are TGTGCCAGCAGTTACGGTGAGAGCTCCTACGAGCAGTACTTC. Amino acids: CASSYGESSYEQYF. V and J are TRBV6-5 and TRBJ2-7; no reliable D call. CDR3 length: 14 amino acids. The germline CDR1 and CDR2 sequences are MNHEY and SVGAGI. Trimming left V 2 bases short and J 0 bases short, with 8 bases between.

This clonotype showed up just a few times. This chain links TRBV20-1 with TRBJ2-7; D not certain. Trimming took off 2 bases at V and 0 bases at J, with 11 bases between the two ends. Germline V lookup: CDR1 DFQATT, CDR2 SNEGSKA (reference sequence). The CDR3 runs to 14 residues. The CDR3 DNA sequence: TGCAGTGCTAGAAGAGGTGCCAGCTCCTACGAGCAGTACTTC. Residues: CSARRGASSYEQYF.

This clonotype was observed at least ten times. The genes are TRBV5-1 and TRBJ2-1, with 10 bases fitting TRBD2. The CDR3 extends over 16 amino acids. In germline, CDR1 is SGHRS, CDR2 YFSETQ. V lost 3 bases, J lost 6 bases, and 9 bases stayed unmatched. CDR3: CASSSPGLAGVNEQFF. CDR3 bases: TGCGCCAGCAGCTCTCCGGGGCTAGCGGGAGTCAATGAGCAGTTCTTC.

The chain has TRBV9 and TRBJ1-1; possible D gene TRBD1, 6 bases. The CDR3 runs 14 residues. CDR1 SGDLS and CDR2 YYNGEE come from the germline V gene. The V gene lost 2 bases and the J gene lost 6 bases, with 14 bases spanning the gap. The CDR3 DNA follows: TGTGCCAGCAGCGTCTCGGGGGGCGCTTCTGAAGCTTTCTTT. This codes for CASSVSGGASEAFF.

This clonotype appeared a few times. The chain combines TRBV6-5 with TRBJ2-3, with D hard to call. Per germline, CDR1 MNHEY and CDR2 SVGAGI. Between the trimmed V and J ends, which lost 3 bases and 5 bases, there was a span of 12 bases. The CDR3 covers 14 residues. DNA of the CDR3: TGTGCCAGCAGTTATCGGGCTAGTCTAGATACGCAGTATTTT. Protein: CASSYRASLDTQYF.

Of note for this clonotype: At one boundary the junction diverges from the germline segment, which might be a read error. Written as DNA, the CDR3 is TGCGCCTGCAGCTTGGCGCAGCTCGGCGATGAGCAGTTCTTC. Its translation is CACSLAQLGDEQFF. The V and J genes are TRBV5-1 and TRBJ2-1; D uncertain. This CDR3 is 14 amino acids long. Germline values: CDR1 SGHRS, CDR2 YFSETQ.

This clonotype was counted many times. V usage is TRBV5-5 and J usage is TRBJ2-2; D unclear. The V end lost 3 bases, the J end lost 6 bases, and 6 bases lay between the germline ends. CDR3 size: 12 residues. Germline lookup yields CDR1 SGHKS and CDR2 YYEKEE (reference sequence). Here the CDR3 reads CASSSPAGELFF. The CDR3 DNA follows: TGTGCCAGCAGCTCGCCGGCCGGGGAGCTGTTTTTT.

CDR3 protein: CASSLTVGQPQHF. The CDR3 nucleotides read TGTGCCAGCAGTTTAACAGTCGGCCAGCCCCAGCATTTT. V gene TRBV27 combines with J gene TRBJ1-5; D not resolved. V was clipped by 2 bases and J by 7 bases, with 9 bases between them. Germline CDR1 MNHEY, CDR2 SMNVEV (reference sequence). This CDR3 contains 13 residues.

J is TRBJ2-7 and V is TRBV6-2 or TRBV6-3, with TRBD2 as a possible D gene (6 bases). Germline loops: CDR1 MNHEY, CDR2 SVGEGT. This CDR3 has 15 amino acids. V lost 2 bases and J lost 7, with 18 bases in between. CDR3 region: CASSYKLAAWGEQYF. The CDR3 region has the DNA TGTGCCAGCAGTTACAAACTAGCTGCCTGGGGGGAGCAGTACTTC.

This clonotype was observed a handful of times. The chain has TRBV5-1 and TRBJ1-1; 8 bases agree with TRBD1. Germline CDR1 and CDR2: SGHRS and YFSETQ. The CDR3 loop spans 16 amino acids. J gave up 1 base and V 5 bases, and 10 bases lay outside the gene matches. The CDR3 DNA reads TGCGCCAGCAGAGCTACAGGGGGGGCCCCGAACACTGAAGCTTTCTTT. Translating it yields CASRATGGAPNTEAFF.

The CDR3 sequence: CASSLDRGLHNEQFF. The DNA for the CDR3 is TGTGCCAGCAGCCTCGACAGGGGGCTACACAATGAGCAGTTCTTC. The chain carries TRBV7-2 and TRBJ2-1; the match to TRBD1 covers 10 bases. The CDR3 runs to 15 residues. Trimming took 5 bases from V and 5 from J; bases not matched to a gene: 6. Germline loops: CDR1 SGHTA, CDR2 FQGNSA.

This clonotype was counted at least ten times. CDR3 amino acids: CASSFWQGGLEETQYF. The CDR3 DNA sequence: TGTGCCAGCAGTTTCTGGCAGGGGGGTTTAGAAGAGACCCAGTACTTC. This chain connects TRBV28 to TRBJ2-5; D perhaps matches TRBD1 (7 bases). V lost 3 bases to trimming and J lost 3 bases, with 17 bases between them. The CDR3 extends over 16 amino acids. CDR1 is MDHEN and CDR2 is SYDVKM in the germline V gene.

At least ten counts were recorded for this clonotype. The gene calls are TRBV5-1 and TRBJ2-7, with D possibly TRBD1 on 5 matching bases. This CDR3 is built from 15 residues. Deletions cut 4 bases from V and 2 bases from J, with 16 bases between. Germline V gene sequence: CDR1 SGHRS, CDR2 YFSETQ. CDR3 DNA sequence: TGCGCCAGCAGCCCGGACCGGACAAAGACCTACGAGCAGTACTTC. This codes for CASSPDRTKTYEQYF.

The chain combines TRBV27 with TRBJ1-1; 7 positions match TRBD1. Germline V gene data show CDR1 as MNHEY and CDR2 as SMNVEV (reference sequence). Losses at the gene ends were 2 bases for V and 0 bases for J; bases not matched to a gene: 9. The CDR3 covers 17 residues. CDR3 loop: CASSLLNRGKMNTEAFF. Written as DNA, the CDR3 is TGTGCCAGCAGTTTACTCAACAGGGGAAAAATGAACACTGAAGCTTTCTTT.

The chain joins TRBV5-1 to TRBJ1-2; no clear D gene. Germline lookup yields CDR1 SGHRS and CDR2 YFSETQ. This CDR3 has 16 amino acids. Deletions cut 4 bases from V and 2 bases from J, with 18 bases between. CDR3 nucleotide sequence: TGCGCCAGCAGCACCTTCGGCGGGGAAACCAACTATGGCTACACCTTC. Residues: CASSTFGGETNYGYTF. Variable domain in full (rest from reference TRBV5-1 and TRBJ1-2): KAGVTQTPRYLIKTRGQQVTLSCSPISGHRSVSWYQQTPGQGLQFLFEYFSETQRNKGNFPGRFSGRQFSNSRSEMNVSTLELGDSALYLCASSTFGGETNYGYTFGSGTRLTVV.

This clonotype was seen a handful of times. V usage is TRBV7-2 and J usage is TRBJ2-5; D is possibly TRBD2 (5 bases). Trimming removed 3 bases at V and 3 bases at J, with 11 bases between. The CDR3 consists of 14 residues. CDR1 and CDR2 from the germline V gene are SGHTA and FQGNSA. The CDR3 loop reads CASSFYRDKETQYF. CDR3 nucleotides: TGTGCCAGCAGCTTTTATCGGGATAAAGAGACCCAGTACTTC.

This clonotype came up many times. The chain links TRBV6-1 to TRBJ1-2; 7 nucleotides align to TRBD1. Losses at the gene ends were 6 bases for V and 8 bases for J; bases not matched to a gene: 9. Germline loops: CDR1 MNHNS, CDR2 SASEGT. This CDR3 is 13 amino acids long. The chain's CDR3 is CASSPDRPSGYTF. Written as DNA, the CDR3 is TGTGCCAGCAGCCCGGACAGGCCGTCGGGCTACACCTTC.

With regard to this clonotype: A much more abundant neighbour one base away suggests this may be a read error. The genes are TRBV28 and TRBJ1-4, with TRBD1 identical over 9 bases. Germline trimming cut 6 bases from V and 2 bases from J; bases unmatched to any gene: 10. The CDR3 is made up of 17 amino acids. Germline CDR1 MDHEN, CDR2 SYDVKM. CDR3 region: CASSPRTGVATNEKLFF. In DNA form, the CDR3 reads TGTGCCAGCAGCCCCAGGACAGGGGTGGCGACTAATGAAAAACTGTTTTTT. The variable domain in full, completed from reference TRBV28 and TRBJ1-4, reads DVKVTQSSRYLVKRTGEKVFLECVQDMDHENMFWYRQDPGLGLRLIYFSYDVKMKEKGDIPEGYSVSREKKERFSLILESASTNQTSMYLCASSPRTGVATNEKLFFGSGTQLSVL.

Many counts were recorded for this clonotype. The rearrangement uses TRBV7-6 and TRBJ2-1, with 10 bases lining up with TRBD2. The junction had 1 base not matched to a gene; V was cut back by 2 bases and J by 3 bases. The CDR3 runs to 15 residues. Germline CDR1 and CDR2: SGHVS and FNYEAQ. The CDR3 coding sequence is TGTGCCAGCAGCTTAAGGACTAGCGGCTACAATGAGCAGTTCTTC. Its protein product is CASSLRTSGYNEQFF. Based on the CDR3 plus reference TRBV7-6 and TRBJ2-1, the full variable domain is GAGVSQSPRYKVTKRGQDVALRCDPISGHVSLYWYRQALGQGPEFLTYFNYEAQQDKSGLPNDRFSAERPEGSISTLTIQRTEQRDSAMYRCASSLRTSGYNEQFFGPGTRLTVL.

The rearrangement uses TRBV7-9 and TRBJ2-1, with TRBD2 identical over 8 bases. Germline V gene sequence: CDR1 SEHNR, CDR2 FQNEAQ (reference sequence). The CDR3 has 15 residues. V was clipped by 5 bases and J by 5 bases; unmatched bases: 8. CDR3 sequence reads: CASSKTSERHNEQFF. The CDR3, as DNA: TGTGCCAGCAGCAAGACTAGCGAGCGTCACAATGAGCAGTTCTTC. Full variable domain (missing parts from reference TRBV7-9 and TRBJ2-1): DTGVSQNPRHKITKRGQNVTFRCDPISEHNRLYWYRQTLGQGPEFLTYFQNEAQLEKSRLLSDRFSAERPKGSFSTLEIQRTEQGDSAMYLCASSKTSERHNEQFFGPGTRLTVL.

The gene calls are TRBV13 and TRBJ2-7, with no clear D. The germline gives CDR1 PRHDT, CDR2 FYEKMQ (reference sequence). V lost 1 base, J lost 0 bases, and 7 bases lay in between. The CDR3 runs to 14 residues. In DNA, the CDR3 is TGTGCCAGCAGCTTAGTAGGGAACTCCTACGAGCAGTACTTC. It encodes CASSLVGNSYEQYF.

This clonotype has only a few counts. The V gene is TRBV7-2, the J gene TRBJ1-1, with a weak D call TRBD1 (5 bases). The CDR3 covers 16 residues. The germline V gene has CDR1 SGHTA and CDR2 FQGNSA. V lost 2 bases and J 11 bases, leaving 24 bases between the germline ends. The CDR3 DNA reads TGTGCCAGCAGCTTACCGGTAGAGGGGTTCTCGATCGTGGCTTTCTTT. Translated: CASSLPVEGFSIVAFF.

This clonotype has just a few counts. The chain links TRBV7-6 to TRBJ2-1, with TRBD1 identical over 9 bases. The CDR3 is 16 amino acids. CDR1 SGHVS and CDR2 FNYEAQ come from the germline V gene. The ends lost 6 bases at V and 5 bases at J; junction bases unmatched: 11. The CDR3 DNA sequence: TGTGCCAGCAGTCAACCGGGACAGGGAGTCAACAATGAGCAGTTCTTC. Residues: CASSQPGQGVNNEQFF. Variable domain in full (rest from reference TRBV7-6 and TRBJ2-1): GAGVSQSPRYKVTKRGQDVALRCDPISGHVSLYWYRQALGQGPEFLTYFNYEAQQDKSGLPNDRFSAERPEGSISTLTIQRTEQRDSAMYRCASSQPGQGVNNEQFFGPGTRLTVL.

This clonotype came up many times. The chain combines TRBV7-6 with TRBJ2-3; tentatively, D is TRBD1 or TRBD2 (5 bases each). CDR3 length: 15 amino acids. Germline values: CDR1 SGHVS, CDR2 FNYEAQ. Deletions cut 1 base from V and 4 bases from J, with 12 bases between. The CDR3 DNA is TGTGCCAGCAGCTTAGTACTAAGAGGGGCAGATACGCAGTATTTT. Its translation: CASSLVLRGADTQYF.

The chain links TRBV6-9 to TRBJ2-5; unclear D gene. With 2 bases removed from V and 4 bases from J, the gap between germline ends came to 11 bases. This CDR3 region has 14 residues. Germline V gives CDR1 MNHGY, CDR2 SVAAGI. This chain's CDR3 is CASSYHAFLETQYF. For the CDR3, the DNA is TGTGCCAGCAGTTATCACGCCTTCCTAGAGACCCAGTACTTC.